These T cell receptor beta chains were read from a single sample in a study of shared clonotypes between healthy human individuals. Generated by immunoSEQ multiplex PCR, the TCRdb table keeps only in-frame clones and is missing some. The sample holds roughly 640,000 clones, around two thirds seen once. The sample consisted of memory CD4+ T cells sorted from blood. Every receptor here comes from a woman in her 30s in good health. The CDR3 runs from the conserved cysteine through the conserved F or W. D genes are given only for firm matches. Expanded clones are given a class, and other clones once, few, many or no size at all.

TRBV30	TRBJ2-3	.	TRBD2	TGTGCCTGGAGTCAAGGACTAGCGGGACCAGATACGCAGTATTTT	CAWSQGLAGPDTQYF
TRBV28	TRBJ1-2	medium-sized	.	TGTGCCACCTTCCGGGTGGGCGGCTACACCTTC	CATFRVGGYTF
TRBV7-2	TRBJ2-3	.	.	TGTGCCAGCAGCCGGGGCTTATACACAGATACGCAGTATTTT	CASSRGLYTDTQYF
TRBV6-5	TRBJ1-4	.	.	TGTGCCAGCAGACGCGACAGGACGGCTGAAAAACTGTTTTTT	CASRRDRTAEKLFF
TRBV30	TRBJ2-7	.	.	TGTGCCTGGACGATGGGGGGAGAGCTAGGCGAGCAGTACTTC	CAWTMGGELGEQYF
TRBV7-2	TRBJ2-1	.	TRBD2	TGTGCCAGCAGCTTAGCGACTAGCGGGAGGGCCAGTTACAATGAGCAGTTCTTC	CASSLATSGRASYNEQFF
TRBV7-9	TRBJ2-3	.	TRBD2	TGTGCCAGCAGCTTAGGCCTAGCGGGAACAACCACAGATACGCAGTATTTT	CASSLGLAGTTTDTQYF
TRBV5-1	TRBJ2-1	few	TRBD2	TGCGCCAGCAGCTCCGCTAGCGGGGCTTACAATGAGCAGTTCTTC	CASSSASGAYNEQFF
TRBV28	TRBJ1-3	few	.	TGTGCCAGCAGTGGCGGTGGAAACACCATATATTTT	CASSGGGNTIYF
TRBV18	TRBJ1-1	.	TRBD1	TGTGCCAGCTCAGCGACAGGGGGGACTGAAGCTTTCTTT	CASSATGGTEAFF
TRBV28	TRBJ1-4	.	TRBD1	TGTGCCAGCAAAACAGGGGTCCCTAATGAAAAACTGTTTTTT	CASKTGVPNEKLFF
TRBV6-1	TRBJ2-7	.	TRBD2	TGTGCCAGCAGGACTAGCGGGAAATACGAGCAGTACTTC	CASRTSGKYEQYF
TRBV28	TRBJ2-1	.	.	TGTGCCACGGAAATCCGAGACGCTCGCTCCTACAATGAGCAGTTCTTC	CATEIRDARSYNEQFF
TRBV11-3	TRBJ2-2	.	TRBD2	TGTGCCAGCAGCGCTAGCGGGACCGGCACCGGGGAGCTGTTTTTT	CASSASGTGTGELFF
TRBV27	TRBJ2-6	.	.	TGTGCCAGCAGTTTTATGAGGGGAGCCGGGGCCAACGTCCTGACTTTC	CASSFMRGAGANVLTF
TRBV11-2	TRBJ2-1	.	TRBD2	TGTGCCAGCAGCCTCACTAGCGGGAGTAGAGGTGAGCAGTTCTTC	CASSLTSGSRGEQFF